Below are 21 T cell receptor beta chains sequenced from a single sample in a study of cytomegalovirus exposure and HLA in healthy donors. Measured with immunoSEQ multiplex PCR; TCRdb has only the in-frame clones, and not every one. The sample carries approximately 80,000 clones, 90% to 95% recorded once. Sequenced sample: PBMCs. The receptors shown here come from a woman aged 30 to 39 in good health and CMV-seronegative.

The chain joins TRBV6-5 to TRBJ1-1, with D tentatively TRBD1 (6 bases). Trimming shortened V by 4 bases and J by 11 bases, and 17 bases separated the two germline ends. The CDR3 is 13 amino acids. Germline CDR1 reads MNHEY; CDR2 reads SVGAGI. The CDR3 loop reads CASSSLGGADAFF. The CDR3 nucleotides are TGTGCCAGCAGTTCCCTAGGGGGGGCCGACGCTTTCTTT.

The chain is built from TRBV6-5 and TRBJ2-2, with 9 nucleotides matching TRBD1. The V gene's germline CDR1 is MNHEY and CDR2 SVGAGI. Germline trimming cut 4 bases from V and 3 bases from J; bases unmatched to any gene: 3. The CDR3 is made up of 15 amino acids. Here the CDR3 DNA reads TGTGCCAGCAGTTCGGACAGGGGCTACACCGGGGAGCTGTTTTTT. Encoded protein: CASSSDRGYTGELFF.

The chain employs TRBV7-2 and TRBJ2-2; D might be TRBD1 (6 bases). The CDR3 is 16 residues long. The V end was cut by 1 base, the J end by 4 bases, with 13 bases between. Germline CDR1 is SGHTA and CDR2 is FQGNSA. The CDR3 sequence: CASSLGAGVGTGELFF. For the CDR3, the DNA is TGTGCCAGCAGCTTAGGGGCAGGGGTGGGCACCGGGGAGCTGTTTTTT.

The V gene is TRBV28, the J gene TRBJ1-2, with D uncertain. This CDR3 is built from 13 residues. V lost 5 bases to trimming and J lost 0 bases, with 7 bases between them. Germline loops: CDR1 MDHEN, CDR2 SYDVKM. CDR3 residues: CASSTDSNYGYTF. The DNA for the CDR3 is TGTGCCAGCAGTACGGACTCTAACTATGGCTACACCTTC.

CDR3 DNA sequence: TGTGCCAGCAGTAGTACCGGGACAGGGCCCTATGGCTACACCTTC. The encoded protein is CASSSTGTGPYGYTF. This rearrangement joins TRBV6-5 to TRBJ1-2; 9 bases align to TRBD1. Trimming at V came to 5 bases and at J to 4 bases, leaving 8 bases not matched to a gene. CDR3 size: 15 residues. Germline V gene sequence: CDR1 MNHEY, CDR2 SVGAGI.

The chain has TRBV5-4 and TRBJ1-2; D possibly corresponds to TRBD1 (5 bases). The germline V and J ends were trimmed by 0 bases and 4 bases, with 10 bases remaining between them. CDR1 is SGHNT, CDR2 YYREEE, per germline (reference sequence). The CDR3 is made up of 14 amino acids. In DNA form, the CDR3 reads TGTGCCAGCAGCTTGGGACAGAGCGCCTATGGCTACACCTTC. The encoded protein is CASSLGQSAYGYTF.

For the CDR3, the DNA is TGTGCCAGTAGTGTGGAGCGGGAGTTTACCTACGAGCAGTACTTC. This codes for CASSVEREFTYEQYF. The V gene is TRBV19, the J gene TRBJ2-7, with 8 bases matching TRBD2. Germline values: CDR1 LNHDA, CDR2 SQIVND (reference sequence). Trimming removed 5 bases from V and 2 bases from J; junction bases left unmatched: 8. This CDR3 comprises 15 residues. The full variable domain, rest sourced from reference TRBV19 and TRBJ2-7, is DGGITQSPKYLFRKEGQNVTLSCEQNLNHDAMYWYRQDPGQGLRLIYYSQIVNDFQKGDIAEGYSVSREKKESFPLTVTSAQKNPTAFYLCASSVEREFTYEQYFGPGTRLTVT.

The chain is built from TRBV5-1 and TRBJ1-1; 9 bases map to TRBD1. The CDR3 is made up of 15 amino acids. Germline V gene data show CDR1 as SGHRS and CDR2 as YFSETQ. Trimming cost V 7 bases and J 4 bases; bases outside gene matches: 11. The CDR3 protein is CASGPTGGDSTEAFF. The CDR3 coding sequence is TGCGCCAGCGGGCCTACAGGGGGCGATAGCACTGAAGCTTTCTTT. Filled out from reference TRBV5-1 and TRBJ1-1, the complete variable domain reads KAGVTQTPRYLIKTRGQQVTLSCSPISGHRSVSWYQQTPGQGLQFLFEYFSETQRNKGNFPGRFSGRQFSNSRSEMNVSTLELGDSALYLCASGPTGGDSTEAFFGQGTRLTVV.

The chain joins TRBV29-1 to TRBJ2-5, with 7 nucleotides matching TRBD1. The V and J ends lost 5 bases and 4 bases, in that order; junction bases with no gene match: 10. The CDR3 covers 14 residues. Germline-derived CDR1 and CDR2 are SQVTM and ANQGSEA. This CDR3 reads CSVTPGRGSETQYF. DNA of the CDR3: TGCAGCGTTACCCCGGGCAGGGGGTCAGAGACCCAGTACTTC.

The J gene is TRBJ1-1, the V gene TRBV28, with D perhaps matching TRBD1 (5 bases). This CDR3 is built from 14 residues. V lost 3 bases and J lost 1, with 9 bases in between. The germline V gene has CDR1 MDHEN and CDR2 SYDVKM. DNA for the CDR3: TGTGCCAGCAGTTTGGACAAGGGGAACACTGAAGCTTTCTTT. Amino acids: CASSLDKGNTEAFF.

This chain uses TRBV5-6 with TRBJ2-3; 7 bases match TRBD1. There are 15 residues in the CDR3. The V gene end was trimmed by 8 bases and the J gene end by 2 bases; junction bases not matched to a gene: 11. Germline CDR1 reads SGHDT; CDR2 reads YYEEEE. The DNA of the CDR3 is TGTGCCAGTTTCCGATGGGACAGATACACAGATACGCAGTATTTT. Its translation is CASFRWDRYTDTQYF.

V is TRBV4-1 and J is TRBJ1-1, with TRBD1 matching over 8 bases. Trimming removed 2 bases from V and 0 bases from J; junction bases left unmatched: 8. The length of the CDR3 is 17 residues. Looked up from germline, CDR1 is MGHRA and CDR2 is YSYEKL. The CDR3 is CASSQPRDRTMNTEAFF. The CDR3, as DNA: TGCGCCAGCAGCCAACCTCGGGACAGGACTATGAACACTGAAGCTTTCTTT.

By share, this clone counts as large. The rearrangement links TRBV30 to TRBJ1-2, with D hard to call. The CDR3 loop spans 11 amino acids. The V end lost 3 bases, the J end lost 5 bases, and 7 bases lay between the germline ends. Per germline, CDR1 GTSNPN and CDR2 SVGIG (reference sequence). The chain's CDR3 is CAWSDTYGYTF. The CDR3 DNA reads TGTGCCTGGAGCGACACGTATGGCTACACCTTC.

The J gene is TRBJ1-1, the V gene TRBV5-1; unclear D gene. Germline-derived CDR1 and CDR2 are SGHRS and YFSETQ. There are 14 residues in the CDR3. Trimming shortened V by 3 bases and J by 0 bases, and 9 bases separated the two germline ends. The CDR3 here is CASSSGSLNTEAFF. The CDR3 nucleotides are TGCGCCAGCAGCTCGGGAAGTTTGAACACTGAAGCTTTCTTT.

The V gene is TRBV7-8, the J gene TRBJ2-3, with 8 positions matching TRBD2. Trimming took 1 base from V and 5 from J; bases not matched to a gene: 5. Germline V gene sequence: CDR1 SGHVS, CDR2 FQNEAQ. CDR3 length equals 15 residues. CDR3 coding DNA: TGTGCCAGCAGCTTAGTTAGGCTAGCGGGAGATACGCAGTATTTT. Amino acid sequence: CASSLVRLAGDTQYF.

The V gene is TRBV27, the J gene TRBJ1-3, with 11 bases aligning to TRBD1. CDR3 length: 16 amino acids. Germline trimming cut 6 bases from V and 4 bases from J; bases unmatched to any gene: 8. The germline V gene encodes CDR1 MNHEY and CDR2 SMNVEV (reference sequence). The CDR3 region has the DNA TGTGCCAGCAGCCGGACAGGGGGCTCGGGGGGAAACACCATATATTTT. It codes for CASSRTGGSGGNTIYF.

The rearrangement links TRBV19 to TRBJ1-5; the match to TRBD1 covers 9 bases. The CDR3 spans 13 residues. V lost 10 bases to trimming and J lost 7 bases; unmatched junction nucleotides: 8. Germline CDR1 LNHDA, CDR2 SQIVND (reference sequence). The CDR3, as DNA: TGTGCCACCACAGGGGGCGCGAAACAGCCCCAGCATTTT. This codes for CATTGGAKQPQHF.

The V gene is TRBV7-9, the J gene TRBJ2-2; D gene ambiguous. The germline V gene encodes CDR1 SEHNR and CDR2 FQNEAQ (reference sequence). The V and J ends lost 5 bases and 6 bases respectively, with 10 bases between them. The CDR3 length is 13 residues. CDR3 region: CASSPPNPGELFF. In DNA form, the CDR3 reads TGTGCCAGCAGCCCCCCAAATCCCGGGGAGCTGTTTTTT.

Here the CDR3 reads CSVAKAGGYTDTQYF. DNA for the CDR3: TGCAGCGTCGCAAAAGCGGGGGGGTACACAGATACGCAGTATTTT. The rearrangement uses TRBV29-1 and TRBJ2-3; TRBD2 matches at 10 bases. This CDR3 region has 15 residues. After removal of 6 bases from V and 2 bases from J, the junction contained 8 bases not matched to a gene. Germline assignment: CDR1 SQVTM and CDR2 ANQGSEA.

The chain joins TRBV7-2 to TRBJ1-1; possibly TRBD1 for D (6 bases). Trimming cost V 5 bases and J 5 bases, with 12 bases left between them. The germline CDR1 and CDR2 sequences are SGHTA and FQGNSA. The CDR3 loop spans 13 amino acids. The CDR3 coding sequence is TGTGCCAGCAGCCCCACAGGGCGGACTGAAGCTTTCTTT. It encodes CASSPTGRTEAFF.

V and J are TRBV11-1 and TRBJ1-3; unclear D gene. The CDR3 extends over 12 amino acids. Germline CDR1 is SGHAT and CDR2 is FQDESV (reference sequence). Trimming removed 2 bases from V and 4 bases from J, with 3 bases in between. The CDR3 is CASSLQGNTIYF. In DNA, the CDR3 is TGTGCCAGCAGCTTACAAGGAAACACCATATATTTT.